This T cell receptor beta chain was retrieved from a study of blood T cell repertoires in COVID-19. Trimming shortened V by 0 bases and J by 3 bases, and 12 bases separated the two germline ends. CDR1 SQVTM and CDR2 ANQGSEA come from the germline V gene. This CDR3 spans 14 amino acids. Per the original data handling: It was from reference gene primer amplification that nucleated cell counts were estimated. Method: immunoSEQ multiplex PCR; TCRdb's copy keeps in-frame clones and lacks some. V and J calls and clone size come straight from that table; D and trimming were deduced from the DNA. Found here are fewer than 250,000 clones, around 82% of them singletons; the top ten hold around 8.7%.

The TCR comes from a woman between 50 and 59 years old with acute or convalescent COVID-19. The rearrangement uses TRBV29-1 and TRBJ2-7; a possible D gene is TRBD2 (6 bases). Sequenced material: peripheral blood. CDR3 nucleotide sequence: TGCAGCGTTGAAGATCGGGGGATGGGCTACGAGCAGTACTTC. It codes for CSVEDRGMGYEQYF.